Following are 19 T cell receptor beta chains from one sample sequenced in a study of shared clonotypes between healthy human individuals. Measured with immunoSEQ multiplex PCR; TCRdb has only the in-frame clones, and not every one. Of 750,000 to 1,000,000 clones listed, around 92% are singletons. Positive CCR7 selection of CD45RO-negative cells yielded the naive CD8 cells, and terminally differentiated effector memory CD45RA+ cells were excluded. The sequencing sample was made of naive CD8+ T cells sorted from blood. These receptors all stem from a man aged 25 to 40 in good health.

The chain employs TRBV11-2 and TRBJ2-1; the D is unclear. CDR3 length equals 13 residues. The V gene's germline CDR1 is SGHAT and CDR2 FQNNGV. As DNA, the CDR3 is TGTGCAGGAAGACCTCTCTCCTACAATGAGCAGTTCTTC. It specifies CAGRPLSYNEQFF.

The V gene is TRBV9, the J gene TRBJ2-2, with D tentatively TRBD2 (5 bases). Germline V gene sequence: CDR1 SGDLS, CDR2 YYNGEE. This CDR3 has 14 amino acids. The V end was cut by 1 base, the J end by 3 bases, with 7 bases between. The CDR3 sequence is CASSVPGYTGELFF. In nucleotides, the CDR3 is TGTGCCAGCAGCGTACCGGGGTACACCGGGGAGCTGTTTTTT.

The J gene is TRBJ2-7, the V gene TRBV27, with D unclear. The CDR3 is made up of 13 amino acids. V lost 3 bases, J lost 2 bases, and 8 bases lay in between. Germline CDR1 is MNHEY and CDR2 is SMNVEV (reference sequence). The CDR3: CASSFGETYEQYF. CDR3 DNA: TGTGCCAGCAGTTTTGGCGAAACCTACGAGCAGTACTTC.

The chain uses TRBV28 and TRBJ2-7, with 9 positions matching TRBD2. The CDR3 contains 16 residues. Germline trimming cut 5 bases from V and 4 bases from J; bases unmatched to any gene: 12. Germline values: CDR1 MDHEN, CDR2 SYDVKM. The CDR3 loop is CASSRTAGTSSYEQYF. The CDR3 nucleotides read TGTGCCAGCAGTAGAACCGCCGGGACTAGCAGTTACGAGCAGTACTTC. The variable domain in full, completed from reference TRBV28 and TRBJ2-7, reads DVKVTQSSRYLVKRTGEKVFLECVQDMDHENMFWYRQDPGLGLRLIYFSYDVKMKEKGDIPEGYSVSREKKERFSLILESASTNQTSMYLCASSRTAGTSSYEQYFGPGTRLTVT.

The rearrangement uses TRBV29-1 and TRBJ1-2; possible D gene TRBD1, 6 bases. The CDR3 runs 12 residues. The germline V and J ends were trimmed by 6 bases and 6 bases, with 14 bases remaining between them. Germline V lookup: CDR1 SQVTM, CDR2 ANQGSEA. The chain's CDR3 is CSVETGANGYTF. For the CDR3, the DNA is TGCAGCGTCGAGACAGGCGCCAATGGCTACACCTTC.

The chain uses TRBV6-6 and TRBJ2-1; 8 nucleotides agree with TRBD1. The germline V gene has CDR1 MNHNY and CDR2 SVGAGI (reference sequence). This CDR3 spans 16 amino acids. V gave up 6 bases and J gave up 1 base; unmatched junction bases: 8. CDR3 DNA: TGTGCCAGCAGCCAAGGACAGGGTCCTTCCTACAATGAGCAGTTCTTC. Residues: CASSQGQGPSYNEQFF.

In nucleotides, the CDR3 is TGCGCCAGCAGTGAGTCGTCAGGGCCAGATGGAGAAAAACTGTTTTTT. It specifies CASSESSGPDGEKLFF. V and J are TRBV10-2 and TRBJ1-4; TRBD1 is a possible D gene (5 bases). The CDR3 runs 16 residues. Germline values: CDR1 WSHSY, CDR2 SAAADI. The germline V and J ends were trimmed by 0 bases and 8 bases, with 16 bases remaining between them.

J is TRBJ1-2 and V is TRBV7-2; no firm D call. V lost 11 bases and J 6 bases, leaving 22 bases between the germline ends. The CDR3 consists of 14 residues. Germline values: CDR1 SGHTA, CDR2 FQGNSA. The CDR3 region has the DNA TGTGCCTCCCAATACGAGACGGGGATCCATGGCTACACCTTC. Translated: CASQYETGIHGYTF.

The genes are TRBV7-9 and TRBJ1-2; weak D call: TRBD1 (6 bases). The CDR3 has 13 residues. Germline-derived CDR1 and CDR2 are SEHNR and FQNEAQ (reference sequence). V was cut by 3 bases and J by 6 bases, with 11 bases left in between. Here the CDR3 reads CASSFRAGDGYTF. DNA of the CDR3: TGTGCCAGCAGCTTTCGGGCAGGGGATGGCTACACCTTC.

The genes are TRBV6-6 and TRBJ2-7; either TRBD1 or TRBD2 may supply D (5 bases each). CDR3 length equals 16 residues. The germline gives CDR1 MNHNY, CDR2 SVGAGI (reference sequence). Trimming cost V 0 bases and J 1 base, with 13 bases left between them. The CDR3 here is CASSYSSWGGSYEQYF. The CDR3 bases are TGTGCCAGCAGTTACTCGTCTTGGGGCGGGTCCTACGAGCAGTACTTC.

V gene TRBV6-5 combines with J gene TRBJ2-1; TRBD2 aligns across 8 bases. The CDR3 totals 15 residues. V shed 0 bases and J 7 bases; nucleotides not matched to a gene: 5. Germline CDR1 reads MNHEY; CDR2 reads SVGAGI. DNA for the CDR3: TGTGCCAGCAGTTACTCGTCCCGGGAGGGTAATGAGCAGTTCTTC. Its protein product is CASSYSSREGNEQFF.

The chain has TRBV6-6 and TRBJ2-1; a weak D match, TRBD2 (6 bases). Trimming cost V 8 bases and J 9 bases, with 14 bases left between them. The CDR3 runs 12 residues. In germline, CDR1 is MNHNY, CDR2 SVGAGI (reference sequence). CDR3 residues: CASGGSLSEQFF. In nucleotides, the CDR3 is TGTGCCAGCGGGGGGTCTCTCAGTGAGCAGTTCTTC.

In the case of this clone: Possible read error: a much larger clone is one base away. Different DNA sequences within this sample yield the same CDR3. The gene calls are TRBV27 and TRBJ2-7; D unresolved. The CDR3 is 10 residues long. V lost 5 bases and J lost 3, with 2 bases in between. Germline-derived CDR1 and CDR2 are MNHEY and SMNVEV (reference sequence). As DNA, the CDR3 is TGTGCCAGCAGTGTCTACGAGCAGTACTTC. Protein product: CASSVYEQYF.

This clone was seen a few times. This sequence joins TRBV28 and TRBJ1-2; D is undetermined. The CDR3 is 14 residues long. V was cut by 4 bases and J by 5 bases, with 14 bases left in between. CDR1 is MDHEN, CDR2 SYDVKM, per germline. CDR3 residues: CASSSPYETYGYTF. Written as DNA, the CDR3 is TGTGCCAGCAGTTCCCCCTATGAGACTTATGGCTACACCTTC.

J is TRBJ2-7 and V is TRBV4-1, with D possibly matching TRBD1 (6 bases). The germline CDR1 and CDR2 sequences are MGHRA and YSYEKL. This CDR3 region has 13 residues. V was trimmed by 4 bases and J by 4 bases, leaving 11 bases between them. CDR3 sequence (DNA): TGCGCCAGCAGCCCAGAACAGGGTTACGAGCAGTACTTC. This codes for CASSPEQGYEQYF.

This chain joins TRBV7-8 and TRBJ2-1, with TRBD2 matching 8 bases. V trimming: 5 bases; J trimming: 7 bases; junction bases outside the gene matches: 10. The CDR3 length is 15 residues. CDR1 and CDR2 from the germline V gene are SGHVS and FQNEAQ. DNA for the CDR3: TGTGCCAGCAGCCCATGGACTAGCATTGGGAATGAGCAGTTCTTC. This translates into CASSPWTSIGNEQFF.

With respect to this clone: The identical CDR3 is also encoded by other nucleotide sequences in the sample. The J gene is TRBJ2-1, the V gene TRBV14; D not resolved. There are 15 residues in the CDR3. The germline V gene has CDR1 SGHDN and CDR2 FVKESK. The V gene lost 0 bases and the J gene lost 0 bases, with 6 bases spanning the gap. CDR3 DNA sequence: TGTGCCAGCAGCCAAGACTCAAGCTCCTACAATGAGCAGTTCTTC. It codes for CASSQDSSSYNEQFF.

This rearrangement joins TRBV27 to TRBJ2-7, with 15 positions matching TRBD2. Germline V lookup: CDR1 MNHEY, CDR2 SMNVEV (reference sequence). V lost 7 bases and J lost 4; bases outside the gene matches: 11. The CDR3 consists of 17 residues. This CDR3 reads CASNPIGLAGGNYEQYF. In nucleotides, the CDR3 is TGTGCCAGCAACCCCATCGGACTAGCGGGAGGGAATTACGAGCAGTACTTC.

This rearrangement joins TRBV4-1 to TRBJ2-2, with a possible D match to TRBD1 (6 bases). V was clipped by 6 bases and J by 8 bases, with 13 bases between them. CDR3 length equals 13 residues. Germline CDR1 is MGHRA and CDR2 is YSYEKL. As DNA, the CDR3 is TGCGCCAGCAGAGACAACAGGGAAGGGGAGCTGTTTTTT. Protein: CASRDNREGELFF.